The 23 T cell receptor beta chains below all came from one sample that was sequenced in a study of T-cell memory formation after mild COVID-19. Using its own MiXCR run on the 5' RACE reads, TCRdb lists one record per CDR3 protein. The sample has about 430,000 distinct CDR3 sequences, 20% to 30% seen once. The sequencing input was PBMCs or a T cell subset sorted from them (not recorded which). The origin of the receptors is an adult woman who had mild COVID-19 (a few samples of this study predate the infection). Cell type and time point are not known.

This chain uses TRBV4-2 with TRBJ2-2, with 9 bases identical to TRBD1. Per the germline V gene, CDR1 is LGHNA and CDR2 is YNFKEQ. After removal of 3 bases from V and 6 bases from J, the junction contained 14 bases not matched to a gene. CDR3 length: 18 residues. CDR3 loop: CASSQGSGQGITAGELFF. CDR3 DNA sequence: TGTGCCAGCAGCCAGGGTTCAGGACAGGGGATAACCGCCGGGGAGCTGTTTTTT.

This clonotype appeared many times. The chain uses TRBV6-4 and TRBJ2-3; 10 bases align to TRBD2. The CDR3 is 15 residues long. The V segment lost 4 bases and the J segment 0 bases; nucleotides outside the gene matches: 1. Per the germline V gene, CDR1 is MRHNA and CDR2 is SNTAGT. CDR3 in DNA: TGTGCCAGCAGTGCGACTAGCGGGAGCACAGATACGCAGTATTTT. Its protein product is CASSATSGSTDTQYF.

There are a few counts of this clonotype. The V call is TRBV24-1, the J call TRBJ2-7; perhaps TRBD2 as D (6 bases). Trimming took off 6 bases at V and 3 bases at J, with 14 bases between the two ends. Germline CDR1 and CDR2: KGHDR and SFDVKD. The CDR3 has 14 residues. CDR3 DNA sequence: TGTGCCACCAGTAGTAGGGACTCCGACTACGAGCAGTACTTC. It codes for CATSSRDSDYEQYF.

The chain employs TRBV10-3 and TRBJ2-7, with 11 bases aligning to TRBD1. V shed 5 bases and J 5 bases; nucleotides not matched to a gene: 8. Germline V gene data show CDR1 as ENHRY and CDR2 as SYGVKD. The CDR3 totals 15 residues. CDR3 protein: CAISIPDRGRNEQYF. CDR3 in DNA: TGTGCCATCAGTATACCGGACAGGGGGCGAAACGAGCAGTACTTC.

The table lists this clonotype with a few counts. The rearrangement uses TRBV5-6 and TRBJ1-1; the match to TRBD1 covers 9 bases. The CDR3 is made up of 15 amino acids. Per the germline V gene, CDR1 is SGHDT and CDR2 is YYEEEE. The trim removed 4 bases at V and 0 bases at J, leaving 4 bases unmatched. CDR3: CASSTWTGVNTEAFF. DNA of the CDR3: TGTGCCAGCAGCACTTGGACAGGGGTGAACACTGAAGCTTTCTTT.

This clonotype was found once. The chain employs TRBV4-3 and TRBJ2-5, with 7 bases fitting TRBD2. The ends lost 4 bases at V and 1 base at J; junction bases unmatched: 9. The germline V gene encodes CDR1 LGHNA and CDR2 YSLEER. The CDR3 extends over 16 amino acids. DNA of the CDR3: TGCGCCAGCAGCCGGACGGTGGGAGGGATCCAAGAGACCCAGTACTTC. Its translation is CASSRTVGGIQETQYF.

The chain links TRBV27 to TRBJ2-7; 7 bases are a match to TRBD2. CDR1 is MNHEY, CDR2 SMNVEV, per germline (reference sequence). The CDR3 runs to 16 residues. V was pared by 6 bases and J by 6 bases, with 17 bases of the junction left unmatched. For the CDR3, the DNA is TGTGCCAGCAGCCCGCCCGGAGCGGGGAGAGTACGCGAGCAGTACTTC. It is translated as CASSPPGAGRVREQYF.

The chain has TRBV12-3 or TRBV12-4 and TRBJ2-1; 10 bases are shared with TRBD2. This CDR3 contains 15 residues. V gave up 5 bases and J gave up 5 bases; unmatched junction bases: 6. The CDR3 DNA reads TGTGCCAGCAGTCAAACTAGCGGGGTCAACAATGAGCAGTTCTTC. This gives the protein CASSQTSGVNNEQFF.

The table lists this clonotype with a few counts. The gene calls are TRBV6-1 and TRBJ1-1; D is undetermined. The CDR3 is made up of 13 amino acids. Trimming removed 3 bases at V and 0 bases at J, with 5 bases between. CDR1 is MNHNS and CDR2 is SASEGT in the germline V gene. CDR3 DNA sequence: TGTGCCAGCAGTGACACGGTGAACACTGAAGCTTTCTTT. Translated, it gives CASSDTVNTEAFF.

The chain couples TRBV7-6 to TRBJ2-1; 7 bases fit TRBD2. The germline V gene encodes CDR1 SGHVS and CDR2 FNYEAQ. The CDR3 runs to 17 residues. V lost 5 bases to trimming and J lost 0 bases; unmatched junction nucleotides: 10. CDR3 coding DNA: TGTGCCAGCAGCCCAAGGTTTTCGGGGGGCTCCTACAATGAGCAGTTCTTC. Its protein is CASSPRFSGGSYNEQFF.

The J gene is TRBJ1-1, the V gene TRBV6-1; 7 bases agree with TRBD1. CDR3 length: 17 residues. The V segment lost 0 bases and the J segment 6 bases; nucleotides outside the gene matches: 13. Germline CDR1 reads MNHNS; CDR2 reads SASEGT. In DNA form, the CDR3 reads TGTGCCAGCAGTGAAGCGCTTCGGAACAGGGGAGGGGCTGAAGCTTTCTTT. As protein: CASSEALRNRGGAEAFF.

This clonotype was seen only a few times. V and J are TRBV11-2 and TRBJ2-3; the D gene is possibly TRBD1 (5 bases). CDR1 is SGHAT and CDR2 is FQNNGV in the germline V gene. Between the trimmed V and J ends, which lost 3 bases and 0 bases, there was a span of 10 bases. This CDR3 contains 15 residues. The CDR3 here is CASSFGAASTDTQYF. The CDR3, as DNA: TGTGCCAGCAGCTTTGGGGCCGCTAGCACAGATACGCAGTATTTT.

The V call is TRBV29-1, the J call TRBJ1-5; the D gene is possibly TRBD1 (6 bases). Per germline, CDR1 SQVTM and CDR2 ANQGSEA. V was trimmed by 5 bases and J by 5 bases, leaving 13 bases between them. This CDR3 is built from 13 residues. Written as DNA, the CDR3 is TGCAGCGTTACCCAGGGGCCTGATCAGCCCCAGCATTTT. It codes for CSVTQGPDQPQHF.

V gene TRBV30 combines with J gene TRBJ2-5; 13 positions agree with TRBD2. The CDR3 sequence is 17 residues long. Germline trimming cut 6 bases from V and 5 bases from J; bases unmatched to any gene: 15. In germline, CDR1 is GTSNPN, CDR2 SVGIG (reference sequence). This CDR3 is CACLITSRTSGSETQYF. CDR3 DNA sequence: TGTGCCTGCCTTATCACCTCTCGGACTAGCGGGAGTGAGACCCAGTACTTC.

This clonotype has more than one count but fewer than ten. The chain joins TRBV19 to TRBJ2-1; 7 nucleotides align to TRBD1. CDR1 and CDR2 from the germline V gene are LNHDA and SQIVND (reference sequence). The CDR3 extends over 13 amino acids. V was pared by 4 bases and J by 8 bases, with 5 bases of the junction left unmatched. Here the CDR3 reads CASSKTGVDEQFF. In nucleotides, the CDR3 is TGTGCCAGTAGTAAAACAGGGGTTGATGAGCAGTTCTTC. The variable domain in full, completed from reference TRBV19 and TRBJ2-1, reads DGGITQSPKYLFRKEGQNVTLSCEQNLNHDAMYWYRQDPGQGLRLIYYSQIVNDFQKGDIAEGYSVSREKKESFPLTVTSAQKNPTAFYLCASSKTGVDEQFFGPGTRLTVL.

This clonotype was observed a few times. V and J are TRBV29-1 and TRBJ2-7, with unresolved D. The CDR3 consists of 13 residues. The ends were cut back, 4 bases at V and 0 bases at J, with 10 bases in the middle. Germline V lookup: CDR1 SQVTM, CDR2 ANQGSEA. In nucleotides, the CDR3 is TGCAGCGTTGTGGCGCCGAGCTCCTACGAGCAGTACTTC. Encoded protein: CSVVAPSSYEQYF.

At least ten counts were recorded for this clonotype. CDR3 region: CASSSPRDRGTDTQYF. The CDR3 nucleotides read TGCGCCAGCAGCTCCCCCCGGGACAGGGGCACAGATACGCAGTATTTT. The chain recombines TRBV5-1 with TRBJ2-3; 9 nucleotides agree with TRBD1. Germline V gene lookup returns CDR1 SGHRS and CDR2 YFSETQ. Unmatched junction bases numbered 6, after V lost 3 bases and J lost 1 base. The CDR3 totals 16 residues.

The chain is built from TRBV29-1 and TRBJ2-1; TRBD1 is a possible D gene (7 bases). Germline CDR1 and CDR2: SQVTM and ANQGSEA. Between the trimmed V and J ends, which lost 6 bases and 4 bases, there was a span of 16 bases. The CDR3 has 14 amino acids. CDR3 DNA sequence: TGCAGCGTGGGCGGGACAGTCGATTACAATGAGCAGTTCTTC. Translated: CSVGGTVDYNEQFF.

This clonotype was seen only a few times. V usage is TRBV12-3 or TRBV12-4 and J usage is TRBJ2-1; 7 bases are shared with TRBD1. The length of the CDR3 is 12 residues. V was pared by 6 bases and J by 12 bases, with 8 bases of the junction left unmatched. The CDR3 is CASRETGFGQFF. CDR3 DNA sequence: TGTGCCAGCAGGGAGACAGGGTTCGGGCAGTTCTTC.

V usage is TRBV29-1 and J usage is TRBJ1-5; D unresolved. The CDR3 contains 13 residues. Germline V CDR1 and CDR2: SQVTM, ANQGSEA. Trimming stripped 4 bases from V and 4 bases from J, with 11 bases between. This CDR3 is CSVAEDGNQPQHF. The CDR3 DNA is TGCAGCGTTGCAGAGGACGGAAATCAGCCCCAGCATTTT. Supplemented by reference TRBV29-1 and TRBJ1-5, the full variable domain reads SAVISQKPSRDICQRGTSLTIQCQVDSQVTMMFWYRQQPGQSLTLIATANQGSEATYESGFVIDKFPISRPNLTFSTLTVSNMSPEDSSIYLCSVAEDGNQPQHFGDGTRLSIL.

This clonotype was recorded a few times. The gene calls are TRBV9 and TRBJ2-5; D gene ambiguous. V was pared by 2 bases and J by 1 base, with 9 bases between. This CDR3 comprises 14 residues. CDR1 SGDLS and CDR2 YYNGEE come from the germline V gene. This chain's CDR3 is CASSVAVFQETQYF. The CDR3 nucleotides read TGTGCCAGCAGCGTGGCGGTATTCCAAGAGACCCAGTACTTC.

This clonotype was observed a few times. This rearrangement joins TRBV5-1 to TRBJ1-1; TRBD1 might be the D (6 bases). Germline loops: CDR1 SGHRS, CDR2 YFSETQ. CDR3 size: 13 residues. The V and J ends lost 4 bases and 4 bases respectively, with 11 bases between them. DNA of the CDR3: TGCGCCAGCAGCCTGGACAGAGTCACTGAAGCTTTCTTT. This sequence encodes CASSLDRVTEAFF.

The sample holds a few counts of this clonotype. This chain uses TRBV7-6 with TRBJ1-2; D call uncertain. Germline V gene lookup returns CDR1 SGHVS and CDR2 FNYEAQ. The CDR3 length is 13 residues. The germline V and J ends were trimmed by 0 bases and 4 bases, with 6 bases remaining between them. In nucleotides, the CDR3 is TGTGCCAGCAGCTTAGCCTCAGTCTATGGCTACACCTTC. Translation gives CASSLASVYGYTF.